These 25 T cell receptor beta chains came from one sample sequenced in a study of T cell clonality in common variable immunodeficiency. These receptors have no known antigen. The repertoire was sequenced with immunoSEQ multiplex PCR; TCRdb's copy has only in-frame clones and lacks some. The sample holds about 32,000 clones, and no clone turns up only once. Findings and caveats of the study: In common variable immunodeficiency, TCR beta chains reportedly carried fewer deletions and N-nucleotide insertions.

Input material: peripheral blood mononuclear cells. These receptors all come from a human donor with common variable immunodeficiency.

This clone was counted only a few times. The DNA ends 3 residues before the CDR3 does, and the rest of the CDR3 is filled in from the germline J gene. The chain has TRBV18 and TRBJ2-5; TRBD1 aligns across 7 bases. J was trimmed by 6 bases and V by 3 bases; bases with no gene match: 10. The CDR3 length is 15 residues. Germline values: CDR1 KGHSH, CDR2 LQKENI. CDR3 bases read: TGTGCCAGCTCACCGATTTGGACAGGTGATCAGACC. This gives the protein CASSPIWTGDQT. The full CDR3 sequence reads CASSPIWTGDQTQYF. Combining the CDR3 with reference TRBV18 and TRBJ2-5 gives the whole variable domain NAGVMQNPRHLVRRRGQEARLRCSPMKGHSHVYWYRQLPEEGLKFMVYLQKENIIDESGMPKERFSAEFPKEGPSILRIQQVVRGDSAAYFCASSPIWTGDQTQYFGPGTRLLVL.

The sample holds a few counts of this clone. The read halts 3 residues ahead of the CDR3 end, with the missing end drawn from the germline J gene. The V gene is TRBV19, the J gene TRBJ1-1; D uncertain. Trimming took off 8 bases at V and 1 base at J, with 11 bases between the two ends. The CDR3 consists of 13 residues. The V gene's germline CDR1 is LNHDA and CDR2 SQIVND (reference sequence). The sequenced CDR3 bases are TGTGCCAGTTCGGTGGGCCAGAACACTGAA. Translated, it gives CASSVGQNTE. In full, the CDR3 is CASSVGQNTEAFF.

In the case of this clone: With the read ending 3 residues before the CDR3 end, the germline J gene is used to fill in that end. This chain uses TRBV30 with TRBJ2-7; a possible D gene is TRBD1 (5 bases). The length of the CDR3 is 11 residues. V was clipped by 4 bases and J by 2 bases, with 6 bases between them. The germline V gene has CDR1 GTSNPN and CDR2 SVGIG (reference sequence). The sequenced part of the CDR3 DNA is TGTGCCTGGAAGGACACCTACGAG. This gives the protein CAWKDTYE. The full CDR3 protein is CAWKDTYEQYF.

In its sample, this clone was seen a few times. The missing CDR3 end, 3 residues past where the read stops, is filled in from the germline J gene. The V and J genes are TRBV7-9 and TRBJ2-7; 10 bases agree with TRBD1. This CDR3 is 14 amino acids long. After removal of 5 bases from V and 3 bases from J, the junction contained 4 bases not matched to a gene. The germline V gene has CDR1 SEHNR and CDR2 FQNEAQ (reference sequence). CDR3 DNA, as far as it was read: TGTGCCAGCAGCCAAGGACAGGGGGACTACGAG. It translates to CASSQGQGDYE. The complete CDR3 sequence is CASSQGQGDYEQYF.

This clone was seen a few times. The CDR3 here is CASSLIGPFTTDTQYF. The sequenced CDR3 bases are TGCGCCAGCAGCTTGATTGGGCCGTTCACCACAGATACG. This sequence joins TRBV5-1 and TRBJ2-3; D gene uncertain. The missing CDR3 end, 3 residues past where the read stops, is filled in from the germline J gene. From germline, CDR1 is SGHRS and CDR2 YFSETQ. V was cut by 1 base and J by 2 bases, with 14 bases left in between. This CDR3 comprises 16 residues.

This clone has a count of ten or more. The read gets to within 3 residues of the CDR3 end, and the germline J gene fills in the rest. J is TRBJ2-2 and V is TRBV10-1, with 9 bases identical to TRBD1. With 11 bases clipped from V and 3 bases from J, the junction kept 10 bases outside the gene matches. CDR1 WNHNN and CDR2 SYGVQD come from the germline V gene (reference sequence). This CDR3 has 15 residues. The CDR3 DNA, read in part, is TGCGCCCGATATACAGGGGGCTTGGACACCGGGGAG. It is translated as CARYTGGLDTGE. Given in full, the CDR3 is CARYTGGLDTGELFF.

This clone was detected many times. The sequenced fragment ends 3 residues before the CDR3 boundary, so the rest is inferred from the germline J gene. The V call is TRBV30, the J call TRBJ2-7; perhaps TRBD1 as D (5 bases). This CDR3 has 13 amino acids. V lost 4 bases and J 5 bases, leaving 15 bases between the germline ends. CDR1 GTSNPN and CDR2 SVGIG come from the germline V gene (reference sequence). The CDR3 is CAWTSGRVDEQYF. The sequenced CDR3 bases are TGTGCCTGGACCTCAGGCAGGGTGGACGAG.

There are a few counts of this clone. The CDR3 DNA, read in part, is TGTGCCAGCAGTGGGGGACAGCCTAGCACAGATACG. The encoded protein is CASSGGQPSTDT. The full CDR3 protein is CASSGGQPSTDTQYF. The chain combines TRBV6-1 with TRBJ2-3, with TRBD1 matching over 7 bases. The sequence runs out 3 residues before the end of the CDR3; the remainder is reconstructed from the germline J gene. V trimming: 4 bases; J trimming: 0 bases; junction bases outside the gene matches: 4. The germline V gene encodes CDR1 MNHNS and CDR2 SASEGT. The CDR3 contains 15 residues.

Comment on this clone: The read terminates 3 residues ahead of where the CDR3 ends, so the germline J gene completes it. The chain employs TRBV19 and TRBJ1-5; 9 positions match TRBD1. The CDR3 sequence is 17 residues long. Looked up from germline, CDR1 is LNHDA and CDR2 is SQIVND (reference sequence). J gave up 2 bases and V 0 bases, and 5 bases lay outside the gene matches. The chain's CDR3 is CASSIDLRTGGNQPQHF. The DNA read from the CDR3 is TGTGCCAGTAGTATAGATCTAAGGACAGGGGGCAATCAGCCC.

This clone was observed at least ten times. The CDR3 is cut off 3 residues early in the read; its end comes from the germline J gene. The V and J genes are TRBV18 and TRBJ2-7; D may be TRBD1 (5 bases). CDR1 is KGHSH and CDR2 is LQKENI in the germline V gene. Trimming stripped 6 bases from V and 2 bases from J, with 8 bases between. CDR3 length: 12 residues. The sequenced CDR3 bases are TGTGCCAGCTCGGCGACAGCCTACGAG. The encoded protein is CASSATAYE. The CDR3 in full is CASSATAYEQYF. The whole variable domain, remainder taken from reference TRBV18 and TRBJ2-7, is NAGVMQNPRHLVRRRGQEARLRCSPMKGHSHVYWYRQLPEEGLKFMVYLQKENIIDESGMPKERFSAEFPKEGPSILRIQQVVRGDSAAYFCASSATAYEQYFGPGTRLTVT.

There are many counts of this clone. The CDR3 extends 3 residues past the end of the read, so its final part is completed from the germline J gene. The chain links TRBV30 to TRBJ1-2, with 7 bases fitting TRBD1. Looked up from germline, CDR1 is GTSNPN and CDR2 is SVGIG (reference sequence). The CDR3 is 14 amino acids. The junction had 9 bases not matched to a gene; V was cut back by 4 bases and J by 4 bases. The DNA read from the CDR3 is TGTGCCTGGACCTCAAGACAGGGTAGCTATGGC. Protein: CAWTSRQGSYG. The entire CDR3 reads CAWTSRQGSYGYTF.

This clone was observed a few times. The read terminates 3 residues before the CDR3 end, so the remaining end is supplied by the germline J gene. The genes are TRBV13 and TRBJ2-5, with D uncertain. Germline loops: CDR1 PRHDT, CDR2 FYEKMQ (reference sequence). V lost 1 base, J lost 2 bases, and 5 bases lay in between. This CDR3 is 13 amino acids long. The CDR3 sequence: CASSLEGQETQYF. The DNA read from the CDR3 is TGTGCCAGCAGCTTAGAAGGGCAAGAGACC.

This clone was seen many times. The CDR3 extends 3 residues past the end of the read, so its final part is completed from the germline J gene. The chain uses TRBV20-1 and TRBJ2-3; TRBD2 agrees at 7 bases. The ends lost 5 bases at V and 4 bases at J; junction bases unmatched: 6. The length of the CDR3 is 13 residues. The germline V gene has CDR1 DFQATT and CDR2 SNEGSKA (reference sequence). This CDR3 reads CSAPTSYADTQYF. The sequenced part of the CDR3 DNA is TGCAGTGCTCCGACTAGCTACGCAGATACG.

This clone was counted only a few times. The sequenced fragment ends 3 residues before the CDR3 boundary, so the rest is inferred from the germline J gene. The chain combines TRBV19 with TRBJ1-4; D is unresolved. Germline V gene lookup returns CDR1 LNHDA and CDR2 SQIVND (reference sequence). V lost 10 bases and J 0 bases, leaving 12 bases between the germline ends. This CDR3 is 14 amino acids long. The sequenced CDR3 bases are TGTGCCATACTGAAGACAACAACTAATGAAAAA. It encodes CAILKTTTNEK. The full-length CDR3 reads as CAILKTTTNEKLFF.

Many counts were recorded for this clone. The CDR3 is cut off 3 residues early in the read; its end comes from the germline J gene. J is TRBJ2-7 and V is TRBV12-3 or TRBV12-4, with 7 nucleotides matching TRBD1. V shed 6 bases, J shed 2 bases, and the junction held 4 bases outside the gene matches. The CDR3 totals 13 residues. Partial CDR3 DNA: TGTGCCAGCAGGCCTACAGGGGCCTACGAG. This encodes CASRPTGAYE. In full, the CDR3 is CASRPTGAYEQYF.

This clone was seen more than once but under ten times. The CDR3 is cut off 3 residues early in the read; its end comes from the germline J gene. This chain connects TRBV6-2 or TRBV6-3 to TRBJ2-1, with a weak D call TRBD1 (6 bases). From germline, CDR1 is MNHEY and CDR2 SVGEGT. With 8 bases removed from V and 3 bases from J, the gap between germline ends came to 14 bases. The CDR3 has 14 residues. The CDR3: CASGQGQYYNEQFF. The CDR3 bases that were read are TGTGCCAGCGGGCAAGGACAGTACTACAATGAG.

The CDR3 DNA, read in part, is TGTGCCAGTAGTATAGGGGGGACAGGGAGGAGAGCTGAA. Amino acids: CASSIGGTGRRAE. In full, the CDR3 reads CASSIGGTGRRAEAFF. V usage is TRBV19 and J usage is TRBJ1-1, with TRBD1 matching 9 bases. Read data end 3 residues before the CDR3 end; the end is taken from the germline J gene. CDR1 is LNHDA and CDR2 is SQIVND in the germline V gene (reference sequence). The CDR3 has 16 amino acids. Trimming cost V 1 base and J 6 bases; bases outside gene matches: 9.

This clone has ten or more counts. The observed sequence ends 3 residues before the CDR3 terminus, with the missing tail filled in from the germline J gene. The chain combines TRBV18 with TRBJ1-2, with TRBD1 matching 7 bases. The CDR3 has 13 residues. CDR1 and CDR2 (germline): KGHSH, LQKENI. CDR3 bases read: TGTGCCAGCTCACTGGCACAGGGGTTGAGC. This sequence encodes CASSLAQGLS. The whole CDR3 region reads CASSLAQGLSYTF.

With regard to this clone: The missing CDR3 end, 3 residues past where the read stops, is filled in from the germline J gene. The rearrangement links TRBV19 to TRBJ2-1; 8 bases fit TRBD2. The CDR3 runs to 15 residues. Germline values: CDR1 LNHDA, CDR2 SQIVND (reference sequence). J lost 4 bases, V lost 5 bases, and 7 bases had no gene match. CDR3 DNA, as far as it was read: TGTGCCAGTAGTTTTACCGGGACTAGTTACAATGAG. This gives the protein CASSFTGTSYNE. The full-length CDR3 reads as CASSFTGTSYNEQFF.

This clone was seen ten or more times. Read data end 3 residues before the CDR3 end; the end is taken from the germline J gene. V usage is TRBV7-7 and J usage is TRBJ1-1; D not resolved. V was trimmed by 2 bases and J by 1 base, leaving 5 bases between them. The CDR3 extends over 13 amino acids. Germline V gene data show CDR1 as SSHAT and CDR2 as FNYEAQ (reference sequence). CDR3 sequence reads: CASSLHRNTEAFF. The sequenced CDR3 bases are TGTGCCAGCAGCTTACACAGGAACACTGAA. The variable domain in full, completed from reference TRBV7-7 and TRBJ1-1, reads GAGVSQSPRYKVTKRGQDVTLRCDPISSHATLYWYQQALGQGPEFLTYFNYEAQPDKSGLPSDRFSAERPEGSISTLTIQRTEQRDSAMYRCASSLHRNTEAFFGQGTRLTVV.

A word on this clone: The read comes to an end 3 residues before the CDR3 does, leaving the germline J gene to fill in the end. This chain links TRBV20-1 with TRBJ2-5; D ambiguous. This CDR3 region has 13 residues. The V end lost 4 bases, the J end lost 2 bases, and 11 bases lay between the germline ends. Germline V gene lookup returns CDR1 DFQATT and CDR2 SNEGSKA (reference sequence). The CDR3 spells CSATRRNQETQYF. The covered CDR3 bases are TGCAGTGCTACCAGGAGAAATCAAGAGACC.

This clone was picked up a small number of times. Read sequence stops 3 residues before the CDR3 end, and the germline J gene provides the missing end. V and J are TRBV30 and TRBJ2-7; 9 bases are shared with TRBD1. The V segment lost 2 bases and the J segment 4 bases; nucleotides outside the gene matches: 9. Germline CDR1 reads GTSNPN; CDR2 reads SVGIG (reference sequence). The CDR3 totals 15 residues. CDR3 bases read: TGTGCCTGGAGTTTCGGGGACAGGGTGGGATACGAG. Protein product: CAWSFGDRVGYE. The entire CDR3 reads CAWSFGDRVGYEQYF.

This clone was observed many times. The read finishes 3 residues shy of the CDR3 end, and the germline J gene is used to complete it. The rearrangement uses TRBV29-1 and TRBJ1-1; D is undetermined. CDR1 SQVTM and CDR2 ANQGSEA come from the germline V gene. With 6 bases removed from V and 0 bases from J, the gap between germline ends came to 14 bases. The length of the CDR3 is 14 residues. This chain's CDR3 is CSVDSGEMNTEAFF. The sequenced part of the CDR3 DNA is TGCAGCGTGGACTCGGGAGAAATGAACACTGAA. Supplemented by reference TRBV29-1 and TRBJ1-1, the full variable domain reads SAVISQKPSRDICQRGTSLTIQCQVDSQVTMMFWYRQQPGQSLTLIATANQGSEATYESGFVIDKFPISRPNLTFSTLTVSNMSPEDSSIYLCSVDSGEMNTEAFFGQGTRLTVV.

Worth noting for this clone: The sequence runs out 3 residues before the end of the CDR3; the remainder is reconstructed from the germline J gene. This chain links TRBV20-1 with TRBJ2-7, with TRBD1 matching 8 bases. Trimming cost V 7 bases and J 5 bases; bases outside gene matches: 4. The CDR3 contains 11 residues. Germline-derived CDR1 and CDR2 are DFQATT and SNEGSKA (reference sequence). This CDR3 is CSVGQDHEQYF. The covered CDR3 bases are TGCAGTGTGGGACAGGACCACGAG.

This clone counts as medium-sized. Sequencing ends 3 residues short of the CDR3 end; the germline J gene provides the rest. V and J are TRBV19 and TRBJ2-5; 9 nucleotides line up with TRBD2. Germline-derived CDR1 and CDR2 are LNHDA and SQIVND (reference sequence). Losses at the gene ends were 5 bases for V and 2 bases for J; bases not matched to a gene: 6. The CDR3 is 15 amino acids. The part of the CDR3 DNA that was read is TGTGCCAGTAGTTCTGAGCGGGGGGTGCAAGAGACC. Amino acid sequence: CASSSERGVQET. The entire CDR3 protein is CASSSERGVQETQYF.